This paragraph reports one TCR beta chain. Its antigen is as yet unknown. The record originates from a study of T cell repertoires in ileal Crohn's disease. Looking at the study overall: About half of patients got postoperative therapy: under 12 thiopurines, some 19 anti-TNF.

Assay used: immunoSEQ multiplex PCR; TCRdb lists only in-frame clones, some missing. The sample lists 30,000 or so clones; about 81% were seen once. The CDR3 has 18 residues. With 2 bases clipped from V and 0 bases from J, the junction kept 6 bases outside the gene matches. Germline CDR1 reads SEHNR; CDR2 reads FQNEAQ (reference sequence). Findings and caveats of the study: Compared with non-smokers, active smokers at surgery showed more clonal expansions.

The chain employs TRBV7-9 and TRBJ2-6; TRBD1 matches at 8 bases. Input material: ileal tissue. This receptor was taken from an adult with Crohn's disease. The CDR3 here is CASSLKGQGLSGANVLTF. For the CDR3, the DNA is TGTGCCAGCAGCTTAAAAGGACAGGGCCTCTCTGGGGCCAACGTCCTGACTTTC.